This T cell receptor beta chain stems from a study of blood T cells in healthy people across ages. Each sample had at least 6 million PBMCs isolated. At least 6 micrograms of total RNA were extracted per sample. CDR1 SGHRS and CDR2 YFSETQ come from the germline V gene. Trimming took off 0 bases at V and 3 bases at J, with 21 bases between the two ends. The CDR3 extends over 18 amino acids. Overall study findings and caveats: It was the long-lived donors that had more naive CD4+ cells and higher diversity than aged donors. Per million T cells, the diversity of TCR beta decreased roughly linearly as age advanced.

Regarding this clonotype: The antigen is undetermined.

The second PCR ran about 6 to 11 cycles with a sample-barcoded 5' primer and J-beta primers. Via MiXCR, TCRdb re-called the 5' RACE reads, giving one row per CDR3 protein. The profile covers 1.5 million to 2 million distinct CDR3 sequences, with 35% to 50% appearing a single time and under 30% taken by the ten largest. The rearrangement joins TRBV5-1 to TRBJ1-2, with a tentative D call TRBD1 (5 bases). This TCR came from a human donor in good health. The material sequenced was blood. CDR3 residues: CASSLGRGGGVEDYGYTF. The CDR3 bases are TGCGCCAGCAGCTTGGGACGAGGCGGGGGTGTAGAGGACTATGGCTACACCTTC.